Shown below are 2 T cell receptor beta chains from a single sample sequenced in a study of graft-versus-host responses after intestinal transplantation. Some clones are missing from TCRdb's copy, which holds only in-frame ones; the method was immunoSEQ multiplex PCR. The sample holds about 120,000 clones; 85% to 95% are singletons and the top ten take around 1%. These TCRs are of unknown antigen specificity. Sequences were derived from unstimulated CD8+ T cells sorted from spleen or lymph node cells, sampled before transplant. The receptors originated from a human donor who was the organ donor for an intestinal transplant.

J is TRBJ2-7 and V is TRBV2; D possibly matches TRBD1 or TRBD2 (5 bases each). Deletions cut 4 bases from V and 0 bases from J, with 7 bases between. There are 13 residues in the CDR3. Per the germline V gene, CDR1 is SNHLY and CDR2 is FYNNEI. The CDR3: CASSAGSSYEQYF. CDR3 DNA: TGTGCCAGCAGTGCAGGGAGCTCCTACGAGCAGTACTTC.

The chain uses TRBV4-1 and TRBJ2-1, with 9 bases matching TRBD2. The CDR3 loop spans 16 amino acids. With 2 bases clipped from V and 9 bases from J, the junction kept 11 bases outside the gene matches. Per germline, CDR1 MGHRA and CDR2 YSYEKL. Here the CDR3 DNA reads TGCGCCAGCAGCCAAACCAAGCGGGAGGCGGTGGGTGAGCAGTTCTTC. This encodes CASSQTKREAVGEQFF.